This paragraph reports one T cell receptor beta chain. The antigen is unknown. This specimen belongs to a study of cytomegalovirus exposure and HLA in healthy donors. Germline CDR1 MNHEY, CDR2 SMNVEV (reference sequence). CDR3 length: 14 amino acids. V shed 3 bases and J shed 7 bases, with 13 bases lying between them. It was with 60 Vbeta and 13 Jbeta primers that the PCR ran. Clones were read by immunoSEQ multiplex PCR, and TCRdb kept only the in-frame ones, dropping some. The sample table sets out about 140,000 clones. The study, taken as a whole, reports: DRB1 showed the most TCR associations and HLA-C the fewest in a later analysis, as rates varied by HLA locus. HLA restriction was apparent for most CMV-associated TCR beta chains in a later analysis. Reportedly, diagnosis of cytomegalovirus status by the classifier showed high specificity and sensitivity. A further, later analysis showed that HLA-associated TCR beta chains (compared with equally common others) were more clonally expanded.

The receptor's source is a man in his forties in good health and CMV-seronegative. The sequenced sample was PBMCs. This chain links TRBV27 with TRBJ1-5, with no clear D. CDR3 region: CASSLRRFGQPQHF. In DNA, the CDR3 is TGTGCCAGCAGTTTGCGTCGGTTCGGGCAGCCCCAGCATTTT.